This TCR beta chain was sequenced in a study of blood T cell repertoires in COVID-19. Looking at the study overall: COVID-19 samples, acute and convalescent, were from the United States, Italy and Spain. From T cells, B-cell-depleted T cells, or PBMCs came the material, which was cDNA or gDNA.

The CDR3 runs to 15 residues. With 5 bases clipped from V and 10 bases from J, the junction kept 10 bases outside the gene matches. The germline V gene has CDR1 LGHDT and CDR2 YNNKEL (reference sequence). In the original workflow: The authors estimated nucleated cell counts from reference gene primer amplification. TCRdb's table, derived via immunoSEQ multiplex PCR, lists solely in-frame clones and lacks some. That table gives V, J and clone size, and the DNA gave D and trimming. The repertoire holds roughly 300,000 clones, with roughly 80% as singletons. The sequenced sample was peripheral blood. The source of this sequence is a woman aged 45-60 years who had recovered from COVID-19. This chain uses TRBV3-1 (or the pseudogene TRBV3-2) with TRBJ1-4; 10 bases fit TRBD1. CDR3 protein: CASSGKTGGLGKLFF. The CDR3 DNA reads TGTGCCAGCAGCGGAAAGACAGGGGGCCTCGGAAAACTGTTTTTT.